These 19 T cell receptor beta chains share one sample of origin, sequenced in a study of blood T cell repertoires in COVID-19. Sequencing was performed with immunoSEQ multiplex PCR; in TCRdb, only in-frame clones are kept and a portion is missing. The data show roughly 200,000 clones, with roughly 90% seen just once and 0.55% to 0.8% held by the top ten. The sequenced sample was peripheral blood. These receptors were taken from a man aged 50-60 years with acute or convalescent COVID-19.

This chain links TRBV29-1 with TRBJ2-3, with D unclear. CDR3 size: 15 residues. Germline CDR1 reads SQVTM; CDR2 reads ANQGSEA. Trimming took 7 bases from V and 4 from J, leaving 21 bases between them. In DNA form, the CDR3 reads TGCAGCGCCAAGCTAGTTGTGGCTCCCGCAGATACGCAGTATTTT. Translation: CSAKLVVAPADTQYF.

The chain joins TRBV5-1 to TRBJ2-5; 7 bases line up with TRBD1. The CDR3 totals 14 residues. Germline assignment: CDR1 SGHRS and CDR2 YFSETQ. With V trimmed by 4 bases and J by 4 bases, 7 bases remained unmatched. The CDR3, as DNA: TGCGCCAGCAGCGTGACAGGGAGAGGAGAGACCCAGTACTTC. As protein: CASSVTGRGETQYF.

The rearrangement links TRBV6-5 to TRBJ2-5; 8 bases are a match to TRBD1. Germline CDR1 is MNHEY and CDR2 is SVGAGI. CDR3 length equals 15 residues. V shed 6 bases and J 5 bases; nucleotides not matched to a gene: 11. As DNA, the CDR3 is TGTGCCAGCAGGAGGGACAGGAGAAATGTGGAGACCCAGTACTTC. It yields the protein CASRRDRRNVETQYF.

The chain has TRBV6-6 and TRBJ2-7; possible D gene TRBD2, 5 bases. V was cut by 0 bases and J by 1 base, with 10 bases left in between. The CDR3 sequence is 15 residues long. Germline values: CDR1 MNHNY, CDR2 SVGAGI (reference sequence). The CDR3 here is CASSYSGNPSYEQYF. CDR3 sequence (DNA): TGTGCCAGCAGTTACTCCGGGAACCCATCCTACGAGCAGTACTTC.

The chain recombines TRBV2 with TRBJ2-2, with TRBD1 matching over 10 bases. In germline, CDR1 is SNHLY, CDR2 FYNNEI. The length of the CDR3 is 15 residues. With 8 bases clipped from V and 1 base from J, the junction kept 4 bases outside the gene matches. The CDR3 protein is CASGDRGLNTGELFF. CDR3 bases: TGTGCCAGCGGGGACAGGGGATTGAACACCGGGGAGCTGTTTTTT. The full variable domain, its missing parts supplied by reference TRBV2 and TRBJ2-2, is EPEVTQTPSHQVTQMGQEVILRCVPISNHLYFYWYRQILGQKVEFLVSFYNNEISEKSEIFDDQFSVERPDGSNFTLKIRSTKLEDSAMYFCASGDRGLNTGELFFGEGSRLTVL.

The chain couples TRBV28 to TRBJ1-2; 9 nucleotides align to TRBD1. The CDR3 extends over 14 amino acids. From germline, CDR1 is MDHEN and CDR2 SYDVKM. V was pared by 2 bases and J by 8 bases, with 6 bases of the junction left unmatched. The CDR3 DNA follows: TGTGCCAGCAGTTTAACAGGGACAGGGTCCGGCTACACCTTC. Protein sequence: CASSLTGTGSGYTF.

The rearrangement links TRBV24-1 to TRBJ2-1; 10 bases map to TRBD2. J was trimmed by 7 bases and V by 2 bases; bases with no gene match: 10. CDR1 KGHDR and CDR2 SFDVKD come from the germline V gene. The CDR3 covers 17 residues. CDR3 DNA: TGTGCCACCAGTGATTGGCAGCGGGAGGGCCGGGGGAATGAGCAGTTCTTC. Encoded protein: CATSDWQREGRGNEQFF.

This rearrangement joins TRBV7-2 to TRBJ1-2; no firm D call. The CDR3 sequence is 15 residues long. Germline loops: CDR1 SGHTA, CDR2 FQGNSA. V lost 1 base and J lost 1, with 10 bases in between. The CDR3 here is CASSLDAVINYGYTF. The CDR3 nucleotides are TGTGCCAGCAGCTTAGACGCAGTCATTAACTATGGCTACACCTTC.

The gene calls are TRBV27 and TRBJ2-7; TRBD1 is a possible D gene (6 bases). This CDR3 comprises 15 residues. V lost 2 bases to trimming and J lost 2 bases, with 13 bases between them. CDR1 is MNHEY and CDR2 is SMNVEV in the germline V gene (reference sequence). In nucleotides, the CDR3 is TGTGCCAGCAGTTTACGCGGACAGCAAGCCTACGAGCAGTACTTC. It encodes CASSLRGQQAYEQYF.

The chain combines TRBV3-1 (or the pseudogene TRBV3-2) with TRBJ1-3, with D possibly being TRBD1 (6 bases). The CDR3 consists of 15 residues. The germline V gene has CDR1 LGHDT and CDR2 YNNKEL (reference sequence). V was trimmed by 5 bases and J by 1 base, leaving 12 bases between them. CDR3: CASSARTDSGNTIYF. For the CDR3, the DNA is TGTGCCAGCAGCGCTCGGACAGATTCTGGAAACACCATATATTTT.

The V call is TRBV30, the J call TRBJ2-3, with D possibly matching TRBD2 (7 bases). Trimming stripped 4 bases from V and 8 bases from J, with 16 bases between. The CDR3 spans 13 residues. Germline assignment: CDR1 GTSNPN and CDR2 SVGIG (reference sequence). CDR3: CAWMASGQITQYF. The CDR3 bases are TGTGCCTGGATGGCTAGCGGACAGATTACGCAGTATTTT.

The chain has TRBV5-6 and TRBJ1-4; D remains ambiguous. The germline gives CDR1 SGHDT, CDR2 YYEEEE. The germline V and J ends were trimmed by 2 bases and 6 bases, with 11 bases remaining between them. The CDR3 runs 14 residues. DNA for the CDR3: TGTGCCAGCAGCTTTAGACAACCCGATGAAAAACTGTTTTTT. Residues: CASSFRQPDEKLFF.

The rearrangement uses TRBV27 and TRBJ2-7; 8 positions agree with TRBD1. J was trimmed by 3 bases and V by 1 base; bases with no gene match: 14. There are 18 residues in the CDR3. The germline gives CDR1 MNHEY, CDR2 SMNVEV (reference sequence). The CDR3 DNA sequence: TGTGCCAGCAGTTTATACCGGGATTACAGGGGGACTGGCTACGAGCAGTACTTC. Translation gives CASSLYRDYRGTGYEQYF.

J is TRBJ2-1 and V is TRBV9, with 7 nucleotides matching TRBD2. V shed 3 bases and J 5 bases; nucleotides not matched to a gene: 5. This CDR3 is 14 amino acids long. The V gene's germline CDR1 is SGDLS and CDR2 YYNGEE. The CDR3 region is CASSASGINNEQFF. The CDR3 DNA sequence: TGTGCCAGCAGCGCTAGCGGTATTAACAATGAGCAGTTCTTC.

The chain carries TRBV18 and TRBJ1-2; D gene unclear. V gave up 2 bases and J gave up 6 bases, with 10 bases separating them. The CDR3 totals 13 residues. CDR1 KGHSH and CDR2 LQKENI come from the germline V gene. The CDR3 spells CASSPDLTDGYTF. For the CDR3, the DNA is TGTGCCAGCTCACCAGACTTGACGGATGGCTACACCTTC.

The chain is built from TRBV6-1 and TRBJ2-7; 9 positions match TRBD1. Germline V gene sequence: CDR1 MNHNS, CDR2 SASEGT. There are 12 residues in the CDR3. With 3 bases clipped from V and 6 bases from J, the junction kept 0 bases outside the gene matches. The CDR3 nucleotides read TGTGCCAGCAGTGAGACAGGGGGCGAGCAGTACGTC. Its protein product is CASSETGGEQYV.

The chain employs TRBV30 and TRBJ1-1; maybe TRBD1 (6 bases). The CDR3 contains 15 residues. Looked up from germline, CDR1 is GTSNPN and CDR2 is SVGIG (reference sequence). With 3 bases removed from V and 3 bases from J, the gap between germline ends came to 17 bases. DNA of the CDR3: TGTGCCTGGAGGGACCGGGACACCGATTACACTGAAGCTTTCTTT. Translating gives CAWRDRDTDYTEAFF.

Of note for this clone: The same CDR3 arises from other DNA sequences in this sample as well. This chain links TRBV30 with TRBJ2-5; D gene unclear. The CDR3 is 11 residues long. The germline gives CDR1 GTSNPN, CDR2 SVGIG (reference sequence). V lost 4 bases, J lost 1 base, and 4 bases lay in between. The DNA for the CDR3 is TGTGCCTGGACTAGCCAAGAGACCCAGTACTTC. Translated: CAWTSQETQYF.

With regard to this clone: This CDR3 is also generated by other DNA sequences in the sample. The V gene is TRBV3-1 (or the pseudogene TRBV3-2), the J gene TRBJ2-5; 10 nucleotides agree with TRBD2. Unmatched junction bases numbered 9, after V lost 1 base and J lost 7 bases. The CDR3 runs 16 residues. The V gene's germline CDR1 is LGHDT and CDR2 YNNKEL (reference sequence). The CDR3 loop reads CASSQGSGGASGTQYF. In nucleotides, the CDR3 is TGTGCCAGCAGCCAAGGGAGCGGGGGGGCATCGGGGACCCAGTACTTC.